This T cell receptor (beta chain) derives from a study of glioma-infiltrating T cells. Study-wide background: Low-grade gliomas were grade II; glioblastomas were grade IV at initial diagnosis. Blood libraries targeted roughly 4- to 10-fold coverage of 1 million or so T cells. Study observations and caveats: Tissue-blood divergence was below expectation in non-neoplastic patients, above in gliomas.

Using RNA template, CDR3s of TCR alpha and beta were amplified with iRepertoire arm-PCR. TCRdb called the multiplex PCR reads again in MiXCR, with one record for every CDR3 protein. In the table there are 300,000 to 400,000 distinct CDR3 sequences, around 38% of which are singletons. CDR3 size: 11 residues. Germline V gives CDR1 MGHRA, CDR2 YSYEKL. V was cut by 2 bases and J by 13 bases, with 9 bases left in between. Worth noting for this clonotype: Its specificity is unknown.

The rearrangement joins TRBV4-1 to TRBJ2-1, with D perhaps TRBD2 (5 bases). The clonotype was recovered from a human donor with low-grade glioma or glioblastoma, undergoing nonglioma brain surgery, or in good health (not recorded which). The sequencing sample was made of glioma tissue, nonneoplastic brain tissue, or PBMCs (not recorded which). The CDR3, as DNA: TGCGCCAGCAGCCAATCTAGCTCTCAGTTCTTC. It specifies CASSQSSSQFF.